The 6 T cell receptor beta chains below were found in one sample sequenced in a study of vaccination and CD4 T cells after COVID-19. What these receptors recognize is not known. Treatment indicated: approximately 9-day PBMC culture with coronavirus spike peptide pools or control peptides (ViraFEST assay). Sequenced with the Oncomine TCR Beta short-read assay was DNA taken from cultured CD4+ T cells. TCRdb independently ran MiXCR on the PCR reads; one entry per CDR3 protein. The sample has about 17,000 distinct CDR3 sequences, more than 50% seen once. Sequencing used CD4+ T cells from blood, cultured in vitro. The receptor source for this set is a human donor who had recovered from COVID-19.

Only a few counts were recorded for this clonotype. V usage is TRBV6-1 and J usage is TRBJ1-2, with D maybe TRBD1 (5 bases). The germline CDR1 and CDR2 sequences are MNHNS and SASEGT. This CDR3 spans 13 amino acids. V lost 6 bases and J 0 bases, leaving 8 bases between the germline ends. CDR3 sequence (DNA): TGTGCCAGCAGGGAGACAGCTAACTATGGCTACACCTTC. This sequence encodes CASRETANYGYTF.

J is TRBJ1-1 and V is TRBV20-1; D is ambiguous. V was clipped by 3 bases and J by 7 bases, with 15 bases between them. CDR3 length equals 13 residues. Germline values: CDR1 DFQATT, CDR2 SNEGSKA (reference sequence). The CDR3 DNA follows: TGCAGTGCTAGGAAGTCTCCCTACTTTGAAGCTTTCTTT. It encodes CSARKSPYFEAFF.

The genes are TRBV20-1 and TRBJ2-3, with 9 nucleotides matching TRBD2. The germline CDR1 and CDR2 sequences are DFQATT and SNEGSKA (reference sequence). The CDR3 runs to 16 residues. Unmatched junction bases numbered 12, after V lost 6 bases and J lost 2 bases. CDR3 sequence (DNA): TGCAGTGCCTTCTCCCTTAGCGGGGGAACCACAGATACGCAGTATTTT. Its translation is CSAFSLSGGTTDTQYF.

J is TRBJ2-1 and V is TRBV20-1; 10 bases match TRBD2. With 3 bases clipped from V and 4 bases from J, the junction kept 9 bases outside the gene matches. Germline lookup yields CDR1 DFQATT and CDR2 SNEGSKA (reference sequence). The CDR3 covers 16 residues. This CDR3 reads CSARARLAGVYNEQFF. CDR3 DNA sequence: TGCAGTGCTAGGGCGAGGCTAGCGGGGGTATACAATGAGCAGTTCTTC.

V and J are TRBV11-2 and TRBJ2-7, with 11 bases lining up with TRBD2. Germline V gene sequence: CDR1 SGHAT, CDR2 FQNNGV. The CDR3 length is 18 residues. The V and J ends lost 3 bases and 0 bases, in that order; junction bases with no gene match: 10. The DNA of the CDR3 is TGTGCCAGCAGCTTCCTGGGGACTAGCGGCTGTGGCTCCTACGAGCAGTACTTC. Its translation is CASSFLGTSGCGSYEQYF.

In its sample, this clonotype was seen once. V is TRBV29-1 and J is TRBJ1-5, with a weak D call TRBD1 (6 bases). The germline gives CDR1 SQVTM, CDR2 ANQGSEA. Deletions cut 5 bases from V and 6 bases from J, with 14 bases between. The CDR3 has 13 amino acids. The CDR3 is CSVKIGGGQPQHF. CDR3 in DNA: TGCAGCGTTAAGATTGGAGGGGGTCAGCCCCAGCATTTT.